This T cell receptor (beta chain) was identified in a study of blood T cell repertoires in COVID-19. The CDR3 has 16 residues. Germline CDR1 is SGHTA and CDR2 is FQGNSA. After removal of 5 bases from V and 3 bases from J, the junction contained 9 bases not matched to a gene. This clone turned up a few times. Repertoires were generated with immunoSEQ multiplex PCR, while TCRdb's copy carries only in-frame clones and drops some. Among 30,000 to 45,000 clones listed, around 80% were seen once. V gene TRBV7-2 combines with J gene TRBJ2-2; 7 bases are shared with TRBD1. This sequence was found in a man between 60 and 75 years old with acute or convalescent COVID-19. The sequenced material came from peripheral blood. For the CDR3, the DNA is TGTGCCAGCAGCCTCCAGGGACAGCCGGACACCGGGGAGCTGTTTTTT. This encodes CASSLQGQPDTGELFF.